This TCR beta chain was recovered during a study of T cell repertoires in cytomegalovirus infection. MiXCR, run by TCRdb on the reads, gives a single entry per CDR3 protein. The sample contains more than 50,000 distinct CDR3 sequences, around 34% of which appear only once. Turning to this clonotype: What it binds is not known.

V was pared by 5 bases and J by 0 bases, with 14 bases between. The CDR3 is 16 amino acids. Per germline, CDR1 SGHVS and CDR2 FQNEAQ. This TCR derives from a human donor in good health (CMV status not recorded). Some clones in this sample may be carry-over from other donors' samples. The sequencing sample was made of PBMCs, sequenced either directly or after in vitro stimulation (not recorded which). This chain links TRBV7-8 with TRBJ2-1, with D perhaps TRBD1 or TRBD2 (6 bases each). CDR3 residues: CASSEGGRSSYNEQFF. In DNA form, the CDR3 reads TGTGCCAGCAGCGAAGGGGGGAGAAGCTCCTACAATGAGCAGTTCTTC.